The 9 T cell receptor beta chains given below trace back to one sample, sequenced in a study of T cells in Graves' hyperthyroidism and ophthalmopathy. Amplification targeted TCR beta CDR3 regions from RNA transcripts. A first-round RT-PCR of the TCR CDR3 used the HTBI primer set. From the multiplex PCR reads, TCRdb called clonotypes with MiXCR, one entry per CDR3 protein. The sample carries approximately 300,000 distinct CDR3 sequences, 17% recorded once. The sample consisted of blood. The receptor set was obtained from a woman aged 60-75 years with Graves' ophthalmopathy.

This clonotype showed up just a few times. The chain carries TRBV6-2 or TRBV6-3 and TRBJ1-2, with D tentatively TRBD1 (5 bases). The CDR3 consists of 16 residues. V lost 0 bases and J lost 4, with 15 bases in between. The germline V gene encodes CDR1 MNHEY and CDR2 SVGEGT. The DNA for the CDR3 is TGTGCCAGCAGTTACTCCCGGCCAGATGGGGGCTATGGCTACACCTTC. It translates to CASSYSRPDGGYGYTF.

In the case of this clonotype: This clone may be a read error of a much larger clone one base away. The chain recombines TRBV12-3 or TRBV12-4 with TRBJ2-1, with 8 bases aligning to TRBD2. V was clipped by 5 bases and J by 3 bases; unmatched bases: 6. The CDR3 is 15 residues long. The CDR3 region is CASSIIAGLYNEQFF. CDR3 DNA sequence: TGTGCCAGCAGTATTATAGCGGGGCTCTACAATGAGCAGTTCTTC.

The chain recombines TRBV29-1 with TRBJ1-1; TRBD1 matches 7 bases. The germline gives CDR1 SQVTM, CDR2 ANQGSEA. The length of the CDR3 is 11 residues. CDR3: CSAQGYTEAFF. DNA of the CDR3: TGCAGTGCACAGGGGTACACTGAAGCTTTCTTT.

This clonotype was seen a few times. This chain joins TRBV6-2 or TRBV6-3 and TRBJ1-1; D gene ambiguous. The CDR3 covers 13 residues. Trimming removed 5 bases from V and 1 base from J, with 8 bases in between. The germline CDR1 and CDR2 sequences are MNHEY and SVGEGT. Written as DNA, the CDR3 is TGTGCCAGCAGTCGAAACGGGAACACTGAAGCTTTCTTT. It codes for CASSRNGNTEAFF.

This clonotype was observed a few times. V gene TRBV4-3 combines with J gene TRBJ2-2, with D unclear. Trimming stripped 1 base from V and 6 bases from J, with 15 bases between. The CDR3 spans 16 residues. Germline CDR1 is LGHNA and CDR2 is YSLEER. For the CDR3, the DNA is TGCGCCAGCAGCCAAGGATGGGGTGGTGGACCCGGGGAGCTGTTTTTT. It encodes CASSQGWGGGPGELFF.

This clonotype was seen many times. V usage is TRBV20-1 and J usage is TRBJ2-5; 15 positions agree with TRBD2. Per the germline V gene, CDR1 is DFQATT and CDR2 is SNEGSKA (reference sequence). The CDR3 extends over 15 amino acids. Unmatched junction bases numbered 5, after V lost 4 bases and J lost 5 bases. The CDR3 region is CSATRTSGGVETQYF. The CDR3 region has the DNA TGCAGTGCTACAAGGACTAGCGGGGGGGTCGAGACCCAGTACTTC.

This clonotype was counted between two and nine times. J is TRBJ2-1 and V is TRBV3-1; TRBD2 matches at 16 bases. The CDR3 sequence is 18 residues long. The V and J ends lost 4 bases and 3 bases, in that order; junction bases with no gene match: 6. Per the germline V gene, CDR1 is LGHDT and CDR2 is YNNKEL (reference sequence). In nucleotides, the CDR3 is TGTGCCAGCAGCCCGGGGACTAGCGGGAGGGCCGGCTACAATGAGCAGTTCTTC. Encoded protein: CASSPGTSGRAGYNEQFF.

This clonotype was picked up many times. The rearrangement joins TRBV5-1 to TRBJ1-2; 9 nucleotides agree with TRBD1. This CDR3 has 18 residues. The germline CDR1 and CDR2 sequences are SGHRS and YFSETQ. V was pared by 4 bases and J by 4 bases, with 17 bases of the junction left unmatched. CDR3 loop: CASSRESRTGGKGYGYTF. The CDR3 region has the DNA TGCGCCAGCAGCCGCGAAAGTCGTACAGGGGGCAAGGGCTATGGCTACACCTTC.

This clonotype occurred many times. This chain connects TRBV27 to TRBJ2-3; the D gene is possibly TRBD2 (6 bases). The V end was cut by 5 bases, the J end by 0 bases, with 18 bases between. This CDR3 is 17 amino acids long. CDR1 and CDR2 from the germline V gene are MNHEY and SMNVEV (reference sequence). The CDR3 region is CASSLRDERGSTDTQYF. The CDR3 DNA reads TGTGCCAGCAGTCTAAGGGACGAACGGGGGAGCACAGATACGCAGTATTTT.